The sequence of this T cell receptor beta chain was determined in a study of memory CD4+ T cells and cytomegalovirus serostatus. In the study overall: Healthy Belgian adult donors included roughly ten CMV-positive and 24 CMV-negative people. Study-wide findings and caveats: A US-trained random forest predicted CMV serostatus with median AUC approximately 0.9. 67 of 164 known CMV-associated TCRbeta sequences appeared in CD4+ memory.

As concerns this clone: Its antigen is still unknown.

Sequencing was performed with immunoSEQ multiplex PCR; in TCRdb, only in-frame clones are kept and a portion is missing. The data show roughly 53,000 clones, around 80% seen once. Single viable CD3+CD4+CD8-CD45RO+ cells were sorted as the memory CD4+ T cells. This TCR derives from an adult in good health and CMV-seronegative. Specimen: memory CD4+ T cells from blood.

CDR3 sequence reads: CASNPGTGNYEQYF. The CDR3 nucleotides are TGTGCCAGCAATCCTGGGACAGGGAACTACGAGCAGTACTTC. The chain couples TRBV2 to TRBJ2-7; TRBD1 matches 9 bases. Germline CDR1 SNHLY, CDR2 FYNNEI. CDR3 length: 14 amino acids. J lost 3 bases, V lost 7 bases, and 7 bases had no gene match. Variable domain in full (rest from reference TRBV2 and TRBJ2-7): EPEVTQTPSHQVTQMGQEVILRCVPISNHLYFYWYRQILGQKVEFLVSFYNNEISEKSEIFDDQFSVERPDGSNFTLKIRSTKLEDSAMYFCASNPGTGNYEQYFGPGTRLTVT.